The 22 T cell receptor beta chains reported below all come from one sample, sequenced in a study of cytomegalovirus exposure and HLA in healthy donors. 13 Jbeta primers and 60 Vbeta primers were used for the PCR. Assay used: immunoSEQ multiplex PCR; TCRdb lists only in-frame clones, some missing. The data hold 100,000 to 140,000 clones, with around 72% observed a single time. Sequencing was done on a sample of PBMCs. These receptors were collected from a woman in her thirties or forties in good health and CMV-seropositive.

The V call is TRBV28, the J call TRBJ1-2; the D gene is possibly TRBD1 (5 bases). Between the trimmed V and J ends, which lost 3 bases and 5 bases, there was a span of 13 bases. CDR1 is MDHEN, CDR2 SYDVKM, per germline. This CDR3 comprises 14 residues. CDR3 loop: CASSFPGAGYGYTF. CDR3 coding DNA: TGTGCCAGCAGTTTCCCCGGCGCAGGGTATGGCTACACCTTC.

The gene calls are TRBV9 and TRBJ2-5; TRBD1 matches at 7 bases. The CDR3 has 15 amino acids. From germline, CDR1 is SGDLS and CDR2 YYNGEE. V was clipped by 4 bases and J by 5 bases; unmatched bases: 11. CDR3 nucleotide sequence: TGTGCCAGCAGCTCAAGCCCCCGGGGACAGGAGACCCAGTACTTC. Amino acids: CASSSSPRGQETQYF.

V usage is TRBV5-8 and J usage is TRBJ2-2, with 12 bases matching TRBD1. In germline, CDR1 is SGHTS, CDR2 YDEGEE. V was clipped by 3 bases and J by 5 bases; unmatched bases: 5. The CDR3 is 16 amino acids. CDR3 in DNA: TGTGCCAGCAGCTCTGGGACAGGGGGCTGGACCGGGGAGCTGTTTTTT. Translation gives CASSSGTGGWTGELFF.

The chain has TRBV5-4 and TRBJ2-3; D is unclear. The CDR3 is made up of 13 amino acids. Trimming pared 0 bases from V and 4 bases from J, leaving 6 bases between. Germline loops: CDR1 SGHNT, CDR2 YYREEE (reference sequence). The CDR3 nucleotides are TGTGCCAGCAGCTTGGTGGCGGCAGATACGCAGTATTTT. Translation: CASSLVAADTQYF.

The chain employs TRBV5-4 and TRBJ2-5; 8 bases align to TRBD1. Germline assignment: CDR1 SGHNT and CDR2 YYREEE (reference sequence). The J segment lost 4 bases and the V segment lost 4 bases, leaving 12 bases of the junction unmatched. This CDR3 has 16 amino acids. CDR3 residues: CASSLGQEKKRETQYF. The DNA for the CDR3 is TGTGCCAGCAGCCTGGGACAGGAGAAGAAAAGAGAGACCCAGTACTTC.

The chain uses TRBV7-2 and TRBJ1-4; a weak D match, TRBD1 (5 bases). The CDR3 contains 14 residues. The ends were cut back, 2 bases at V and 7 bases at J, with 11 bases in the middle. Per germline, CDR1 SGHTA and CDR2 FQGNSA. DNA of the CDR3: TGTGCCAGCAGCTTATACAGCGGGGGTGAAAAACTGTTTTTT. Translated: CASSLYSGGEKLFF. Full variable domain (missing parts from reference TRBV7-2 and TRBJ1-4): GAGVSQSPSNKVTEKGKDVELRCDPISGHTALYWYRQSLGQGLEFLIYFQGNSAPDKSGLPSDRFSAERTGGSVSTLTIQRTQQEDSAVYLCASSLYSGGEKLFFGSGTQLSVL.

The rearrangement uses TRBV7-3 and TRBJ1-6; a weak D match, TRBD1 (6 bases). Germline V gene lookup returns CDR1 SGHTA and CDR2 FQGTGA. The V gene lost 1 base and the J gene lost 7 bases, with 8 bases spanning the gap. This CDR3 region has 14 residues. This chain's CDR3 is CASSLNGQNSPLHF. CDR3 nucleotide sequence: TGTGCCAGCAGCTTAAATGGACAGAATTCACCCCTCCACTTT.

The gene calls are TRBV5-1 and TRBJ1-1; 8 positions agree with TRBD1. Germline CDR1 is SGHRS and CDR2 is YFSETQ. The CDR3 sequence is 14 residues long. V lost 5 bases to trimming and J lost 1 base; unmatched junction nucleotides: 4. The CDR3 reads CASSKDRGNTEAFF. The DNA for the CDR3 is TGCGCCAGCAGTAAAGACAGGGGGAACACTGAAGCTTTCTTT.

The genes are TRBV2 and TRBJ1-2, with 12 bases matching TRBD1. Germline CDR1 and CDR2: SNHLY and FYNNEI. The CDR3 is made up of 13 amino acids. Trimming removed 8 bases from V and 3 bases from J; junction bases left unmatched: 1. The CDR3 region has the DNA TGTGCCAGCGGGACAGGGGGCCACTATGGCTACACCTTC. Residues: CASGTGGHYGYTF.

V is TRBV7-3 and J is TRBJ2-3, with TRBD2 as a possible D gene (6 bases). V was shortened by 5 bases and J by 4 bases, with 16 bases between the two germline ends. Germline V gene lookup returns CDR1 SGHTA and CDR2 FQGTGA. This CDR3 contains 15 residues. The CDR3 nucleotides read TGTGCCAGCAGCCCCTCCGGGACTTACGCAGATACGCAGTATTTT. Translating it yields CASSPSGTYADTQYF.

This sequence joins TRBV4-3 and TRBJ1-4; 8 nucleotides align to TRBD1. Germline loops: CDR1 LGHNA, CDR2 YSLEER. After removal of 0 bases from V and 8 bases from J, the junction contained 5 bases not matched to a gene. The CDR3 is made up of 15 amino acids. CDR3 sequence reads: CASSQDRGRWEKLFF. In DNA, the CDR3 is TGCGCCAGCAGCCAAGACAGGGGGCGCTGGGAAAAACTGTTTTTT.

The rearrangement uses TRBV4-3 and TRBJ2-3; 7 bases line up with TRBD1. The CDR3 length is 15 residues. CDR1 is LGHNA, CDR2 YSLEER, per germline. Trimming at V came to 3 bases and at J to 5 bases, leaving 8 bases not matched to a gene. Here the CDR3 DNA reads TGCGCCAGCAGCCAGATGACAGGGTTGCTAGATACGCAGTATTTT. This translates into CASSQMTGLLDTQYF.

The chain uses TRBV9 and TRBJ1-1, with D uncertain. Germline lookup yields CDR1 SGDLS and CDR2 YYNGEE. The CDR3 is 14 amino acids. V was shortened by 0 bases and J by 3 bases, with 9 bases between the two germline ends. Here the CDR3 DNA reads TGTGCCAGCAGCGTAGAAGTTGGGCACACTGAAGCTTTCTTT. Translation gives CASSVEVGHTEAFF. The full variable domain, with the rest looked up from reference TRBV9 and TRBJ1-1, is DSGVTQTPKHLITATGQRVTLRCSPRSGDLSVYWYQQSLDQGLQFLIQYYNGEERAKGNILERFSAQQFPDLHSELNLSSLELGDSALYFCASSVEVGHTEAFFGQGTRLTVV.

This chain's CDR3 is CASSPSVGYEQYF. The CDR3 bases are TGTGCCAGCAGCCCTAGCGTTGGATACGAGCAGTACTTC. The chain joins TRBV7-2 to TRBJ2-7; possibly TRBD2 for D (6 bases). Germline V gives CDR1 SGHTA, CDR2 FQGNSA. The CDR3 has 13 amino acids. V was clipped by 5 bases and J by 4 bases, with 12 bases between them.

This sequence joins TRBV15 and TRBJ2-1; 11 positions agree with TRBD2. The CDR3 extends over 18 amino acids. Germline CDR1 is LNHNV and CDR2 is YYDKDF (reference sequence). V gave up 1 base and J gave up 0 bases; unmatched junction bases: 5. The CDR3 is CATSRARLAGGSYNEQFF. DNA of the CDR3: TGTGCCACCAGCAGAGCGAGGCTAGCGGGGGGCTCCTACAATGAGCAGTTCTTC.

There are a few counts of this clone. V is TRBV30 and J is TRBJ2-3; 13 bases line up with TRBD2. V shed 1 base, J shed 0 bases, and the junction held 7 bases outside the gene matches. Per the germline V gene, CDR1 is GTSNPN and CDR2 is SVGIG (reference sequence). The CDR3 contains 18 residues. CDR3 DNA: TGTGCCTGGAGTGGGCTTCTGGGACTAGCGGGGAGCACAGATACGCAGTATTTT. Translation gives CAWSGLLGLAGSTDTQYF.

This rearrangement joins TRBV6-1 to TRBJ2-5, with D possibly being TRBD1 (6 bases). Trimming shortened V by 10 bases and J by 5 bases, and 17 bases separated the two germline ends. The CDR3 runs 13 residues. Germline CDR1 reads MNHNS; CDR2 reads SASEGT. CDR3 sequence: CATHSGQGETQYF. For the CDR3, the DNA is TGTGCCACCCACAGTGGTCAGGGGGAGACCCAGTACTTC.

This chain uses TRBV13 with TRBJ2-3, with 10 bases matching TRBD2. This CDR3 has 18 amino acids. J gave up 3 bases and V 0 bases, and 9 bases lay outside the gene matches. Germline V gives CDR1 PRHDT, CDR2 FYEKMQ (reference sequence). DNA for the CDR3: TGTGCCAGCAGCTTAGGACTTTTAGCGGGGGGCATGACAGATACGCAGTATTTT. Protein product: CASSLGLLAGGMTDTQYF.

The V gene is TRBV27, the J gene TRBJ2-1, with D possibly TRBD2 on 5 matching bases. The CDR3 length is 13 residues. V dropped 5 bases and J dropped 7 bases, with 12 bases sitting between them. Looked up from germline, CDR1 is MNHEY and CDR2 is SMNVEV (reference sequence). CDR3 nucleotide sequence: TGTGCCAGCAGTCCCCGCGAGGGAAATGAGCAGTTCTTC. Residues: CASSPREGNEQFF.

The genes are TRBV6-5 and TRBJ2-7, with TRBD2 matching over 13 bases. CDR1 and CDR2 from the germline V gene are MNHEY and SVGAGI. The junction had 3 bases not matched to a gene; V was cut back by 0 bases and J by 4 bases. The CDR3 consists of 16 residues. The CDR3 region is CASSYSLAGGRYEQYF. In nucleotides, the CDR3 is TGTGCCAGCAGTTACTCACTAGCGGGGGGGAGGTACGAGCAGTACTTC.

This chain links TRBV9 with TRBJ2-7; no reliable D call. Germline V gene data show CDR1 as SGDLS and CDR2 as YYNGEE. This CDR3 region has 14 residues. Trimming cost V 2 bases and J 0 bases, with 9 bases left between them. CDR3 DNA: TGTGCCAGCAGCGTCGACATGAGCTCCTACGAGCAGTACTTC. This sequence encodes CASSVDMSSYEQYF.

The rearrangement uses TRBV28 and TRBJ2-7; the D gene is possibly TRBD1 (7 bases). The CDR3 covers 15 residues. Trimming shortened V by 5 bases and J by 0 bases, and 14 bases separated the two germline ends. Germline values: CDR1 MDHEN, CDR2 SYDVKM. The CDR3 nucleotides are TGTGCCAGCAGTCCGGGCGGGACAGCCTCCTACGAGCAGTACTTC. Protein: CASSPGGTASYEQYF.